These 27 T cell receptor beta chains came from one sample sequenced in a study of T cell clones after liver transplantation. Measured with immunoSEQ multiplex PCR; TCRdb has only the in-frame clones, and not every one. The table includes fewer than 80,000 clones, about 85% detected once. Sequenced here: CD4+ T cells from blood, sampled about 50 months after liver transplant. The receptor source for this set is a human patient who received a liver transplant. Some T cells may be graft donor cells.

The chain employs TRBV14 and TRBJ2-7; D is possibly TRBD2 (5 bases). The length of the CDR3 is 14 residues. From germline, CDR1 is SGHDN and CDR2 FVKESK. V dropped 1 base and J dropped 6 bases, with 13 bases sitting between them. CDR3 sequence reads: CASSQGAAPGEQYF. In DNA form, the CDR3 reads TGTGCCAGCAGCCAAGGAGCGGCCCCGGGCGAGCAGTACTTC.

The chain couples TRBV4-3 to TRBJ1-5, with 11 bases identical to TRBD1. J gave up 6 bases and V 4 bases, and 2 bases lay outside the gene matches. The CDR3 has 14 amino acids. Germline lookup yields CDR1 LGHNA and CDR2 YSLEER. For the CDR3, the DNA is TGCGCCAGCAGCCCAGGACAGGGGGCTCAGCCCCAGCATTTT. Translated, it gives CASSPGQGAQPQHF.

This clone was picked up one time. The V and J genes are TRBV7-2 and TRBJ2-7; a possible D gene is TRBD2 (5 bases). This CDR3 region has 15 residues. Germline V CDR1 and CDR2: SGHTA, FQGNSA. Trimming cost V 1 base and J 4 bases, with 14 bases left between them. The CDR3 is CASSLDLLPGYEQYF. The CDR3 nucleotides read TGTGCCAGCAGCTTAGATCTTCTCCCGGGGTACGAGCAGTACTTC.

In DNA, the CDR3 is TGTGCCAGCAGCCAAGAGATGGGACAGCTGAACACCGGGGAGCTGTTTTTT. It specifies CASSQEMGQLNTGELFF. The J gene is TRBJ2-2, the V gene TRBV14; 7 positions agree with TRBD1. This CDR3 comprises 17 residues. Unmatched junction bases numbered 5, after V lost 0 bases and J lost 1 base. CDR1 is SGHDN, CDR2 FVKESK, per germline.

The J gene is TRBJ2-5, the V gene TRBV5-1; maybe TRBD2 (5 bases). The CDR3 contains 13 residues. Trimming stripped 0 bases from V and 4 bases from J, with 7 bases between. Germline CDR1 and CDR2: SGHRS and YFSETQ. The CDR3 is CASSLDAGETQYF. In DNA, the CDR3 is TGCGCCAGCAGCTTGGATGCGGGAGAGACCCAGTACTTC.

The gene calls are TRBV5-1 and TRBJ2-1; maybe TRBD2 (6 bases). The ends were cut back, 4 bases at V and 4 bases at J, with 12 bases in the middle. CDR1 and CDR2 from the germline V gene are SGHRS and YFSETQ. The CDR3 contains 14 residues. CDR3 in amino acids: CASSPGTRYNEQFF. CDR3 coding DNA: TGCGCCAGCAGCCCCGGGACTCGATACAATGAGCAGTTCTTC.

This clone was counted a few times. The chain carries TRBV6-5 and TRBJ1-4; D unclear. V lost 2 bases, J lost 7 bases, and 14 bases lay in between. Germline assignment: CDR1 MNHEY and CDR2 SVGAGI. CDR3 size: 15 residues. The CDR3 region has the DNA TGTGCCAGCAGTTACAGGGCGTCTCGGGGTGAAAAACTGTTTTTT. Translation gives CASSYRASRGEKLFF.

This chain connects TRBV4-2 to TRBJ2-1; D is ambiguous. Germline loops: CDR1 LGHNA, CDR2 YNFKEQ. The CDR3 consists of 14 residues. V was cut by 0 bases and J by 4 bases, with 7 bases left in between. CDR3 nucleotides: TGTGCCAGCAGCCAAGATCCACTTTACAATGAGCAGTTCTTC. Translating gives CASSQDPLYNEQFF.

This sequence joins TRBV18 and TRBJ2-5; D is unresolved. Germline CDR1 is KGHSH and CDR2 is LQKENI. V dropped 3 bases and J dropped 5 bases, with 10 bases sitting between them. CDR3 size: 13 residues. This chain's CDR3 is CASSPGPGETQYF. The CDR3 nucleotides are TGTGCCAGCTCACCTGGGCCGGGCGAGACCCAGTACTTC.

The J gene is TRBJ2-7, the V gene TRBV7-9, with a weak D call TRBD1 (6 bases). CDR3 length: 17 amino acids. The V and J ends lost 6 bases and 2 bases respectively, with 23 bases between them. Germline lookup yields CDR1 SEHNR and CDR2 FQNEAQ (reference sequence). This CDR3 is CASSYPHRAGAPYEQYF. The CDR3 nucleotides read TGTGCCAGCAGTTATCCCCACCGGGCAGGGGCCCCCTACGAGCAGTACTTC.

V usage is TRBV18 and J usage is TRBJ2-2; perhaps TRBD1 as D (6 bases). CDR1 is KGHSH and CDR2 is LQKENI in the germline V gene. Trimming pared 4 bases from V and 1 base from J, leaving 13 bases between. This CDR3 comprises 16 residues. As DNA, the CDR3 is TGTGCCAGCTCACAGTTCTCAGGGGTGAACACCGGGGAGCTGTTTTTT. This translates into CASSQFSGVNTGELFF.

The chain is built from TRBV18 and TRBJ1-4; TRBD1 agrees at 9 bases. V lost 6 bases and J lost 8; bases outside the gene matches: 4. The CDR3 length is 13 residues. The germline gives CDR1 KGHSH, CDR2 LQKENI. The CDR3 sequence: CASSQGQGEKLFF. CDR3 nucleotides: TGTGCCAGCTCTCAAGGACAGGGGGAAAAACTGTTTTTT.

The chain is built from TRBV6-1 and TRBJ1-6, with D maybe TRBD1 (6 bases). Germline CDR1 is MNHNS and CDR2 is SASEGT. CDR3 length: 14 residues. Trimming pared 8 bases from V and 4 bases from J, leaving 12 bases between. This chain's CDR3 is CASRSGQYNSPLHF. The CDR3 bases are TGTGCCAGCCGGTCGGGACAATATAATTCACCCCTCCACTTT.

This sequence joins TRBV7-9 and TRBJ2-7; no clear D. Germline V gives CDR1 SEHNR, CDR2 FQNEAQ (reference sequence). The germline V and J ends were trimmed by 0 bases and 0 bases, with 6 bases remaining between them. This CDR3 region has 14 residues. For the CDR3, the DNA is TGTGCCAGCAGCTTAGCGGTCACCTCCTACGAGCAGTACTTC. As protein: CASSLAVTSYEQYF.

The V call is TRBV30, the J call TRBJ2-4; D may be TRBD2 (6 bases). V shed 2 bases and J shed 15 bases, with 20 bases lying between them. The CDR3 extends over 13 amino acids. The germline CDR1 and CDR2 sequences are GTSNPN and SVGIG (reference sequence). CDR3 sequence (DNA): TGTGCCTGGAGTAAACTCCCGGGAGACCCTTGGTACTTC. Translated: CAWSKLPGDPWYF. Full variable domain (rest looked up from reference TRBV30 and TRBJ2-4): SQTIHQWPATLVQPVGSPLSLECTVEGTSNPNLYWYRQAAGRGLQLLFYSVGIGQISSEVPQNLSASRPQDRQFILSSKKLLLSDSGFYLCAWSKLPGDPWYFGAGTRLSVL.

This clone was detected a few times. The chain has TRBV18 and TRBJ1-5; possible D gene TRBD1, 5 bases. V was pared by 0 bases and J by 10 bases, with 7 bases between. The CDR3 is 12 amino acids. In germline, CDR1 is KGHSH, CDR2 LQKENI. The chain's CDR3 is CASSPPGEPQHF. For the CDR3, the DNA is TGTGCCAGCTCACCACCGGGGGAACCCCAGCATTTT.

The chain links TRBV6-1 to TRBJ2-7; no clear D. Trimming stripped 2 bases from V and 3 bases from J, with 11 bases between. The CDR3 totals 14 residues. Per the germline V gene, CDR1 is MNHNS and CDR2 is SASEGT. The CDR3 spells CASSEWVSLYEQYF. In DNA, the CDR3 is TGTGCCAGCAGTGAATGGGTGTCCCTCTACGAGCAGTACTTC.

The chain carries TRBV4-3 and TRBJ2-1; maybe TRBD1 (6 bases). CDR1 is LGHNA, CDR2 YSLEER, per germline. V shed 3 bases and J shed 2 bases, with 11 bases lying between them. The CDR3 has 15 residues. The DNA of the CDR3 is TGCGCCAGCAGCCAGAGAGGGGACACCTACAATGAGCAGTTCTTC. It encodes CASSQRGDTYNEQFF.

This clone was recorded a few times. The chain employs TRBV7-2 and TRBJ1-1; D is undetermined. This CDR3 region has 13 residues. Germline lookup yields CDR1 SGHTA and CDR2 FQGNSA. The germline V and J ends were trimmed by 1 base and 3 bases, with 6 bases remaining between them. CDR3 loop: CASSLEADTEAFF. The CDR3 DNA sequence: TGTGCCAGCAGCTTAGAGGCAGACACTGAAGCTTTCTTT.

The J gene is TRBJ1-2, the V gene TRBV5-1, with 8 bases lining up with TRBD1. The CDR3 covers 14 residues. Trimming took 4 bases from V and 7 from J; bases not matched to a gene: 9. The germline CDR1 and CDR2 sequences are SGHRS and YFSETQ. This chain's CDR3 is CASSDWTGLSGYTF. Written as DNA, the CDR3 is TGCGCCAGCAGCGACTGGACAGGGTTGAGTGGCTACACCTTC.

The chain recombines TRBV13 with TRBJ2-7; TRBD2 matches at 13 bases. The CDR3 is made up of 16 amino acids. Per the germline V gene, CDR1 is PRHDT and CDR2 is FYEKMQ (reference sequence). The V gene end was trimmed by 1 base and the J gene end by 2 bases; junction bases not matched to a gene: 2. CDR3 DNA sequence: TGTGCCAGCAGCTTAGAGACTAGCGGGGGGACCTACGAGCAGTACTTC. It is translated as CASSLETSGGTYEQYF.

The chain combines TRBV11-1 with TRBJ2-3; 8 bases map to TRBD1. Germline loops: CDR1 SGHAT, CDR2 FQDESV (reference sequence). The V segment lost 4 bases and the J segment 3 bases; nucleotides outside the gene matches: 3. This CDR3 has 14 residues. CDR3: CASSSGTGTDTQYF. The CDR3 DNA reads TGTGCCAGCAGCTCCGGGACAGGTACAGATACGCAGTATTTT.

This clone was recorded once. The V gene is TRBV6-5, the J gene TRBJ2-5; 8 nucleotides agree with TRBD2. Trimming removed 5 bases from V and 5 bases from J; junction bases left unmatched: 7. CDR3 length: 14 residues. Germline V gives CDR1 MNHEY, CDR2 SVGAGI. This CDR3 is CASSPITGGETQYF. DNA for the CDR3: TGTGCCAGCAGTCCGATTACGGGGGGGGAGACCCAGTACTTC.

The chain recombines TRBV5-4 with TRBJ2-2; D remains unclear. There are 15 residues in the CDR3. The germline V and J ends were trimmed by 2 bases and 4 bases, with 12 bases remaining between them. From germline, CDR1 is SGHNT and CDR2 YYREEE (reference sequence). The CDR3 loop reads CASSLGRVSTGELFF. CDR3 in DNA: TGTGCCAGCAGCTTAGGTAGGGTGAGCACCGGGGAGCTGTTTTTT.

V is TRBV7-9 and J is TRBJ2-3, with 10 bases aligning to TRBD2. Losses at the gene ends were 7 bases for V and 5 bases for J; bases not matched to a gene: 9. Per germline, CDR1 SEHNR and CDR2 FQNEAQ (reference sequence). This CDR3 comprises 15 residues. The CDR3 region is CASTPLAGWRDTQYF. In nucleotides, the CDR3 is TGTGCCAGCACGCCACTAGCGGGGTGGAGAGATACGCAGTATTTT.

The rearrangement uses TRBV6-1 and TRBJ2-5; D may be TRBD1 or TRBD2 (5 bases each). Germline CDR1 and CDR2: MNHNS and SASEGT. Trimming took 7 bases from V and 5 from J, leaving 14 bases between them. CDR3 length: 13 residues. CDR3 sequence reads: CASNRDARETQYF. The CDR3 DNA sequence: TGTGCCAGCAATAGGGACGCCCGGGAGACCCAGTACTTC.

This clone has only one observation. The chain joins TRBV7-2 to TRBJ1-4, with TRBD1 identical over 7 bases. The CDR3 runs to 16 residues. With V trimmed by 5 bases and J by 0 bases, 6 bases remained unmatched. Germline CDR1 SGHTA, CDR2 FQGNSA. The CDR3 loop is CASSTTGQPTNEKLFF. CDR3 DNA sequence: TGTGCCAGCAGCACGACGGGACAGCCAACTAATGAAAAACTGTTTTTT.